A single sample is the source of the 18 T cell receptor beta chains below, sequenced in a study of blood T cell repertoires in COVID-19 (dated by TCRdb to about 2020). Libraries were prepared through the immunoSEQ multiplex PCR assay. As stored in TCRdb, this immuneACCESS dataset retains in-frame rearrangements with V and J assigned. A fraction of the clones does not appear; measured against another copy, unresolved V genes explain less than half of the discrepancy, and the remainder lacks a known reason. This sample is represented by 220,000 or so clones; 80% to 85% of them were singletons. The leading ten clones occupy about 2.3% of the sample. The specimen was peripheral blood. Receptor source: a woman aged 55 to 70 with acute or convalescent COVID-19.

This rearrangement joins TRBV2 to TRBJ1-5; no clear D gene. The V and J ends lost 6 bases and 2 bases respectively, with 14 bases between them. CDR3 length: 15 residues. Germline V lookup: CDR1 SNHLY, CDR2 FYNNEI. The CDR3 DNA sequence: TGTGCCAGCAGAGAGGGCCAGGAGCGCAATCAGCCCCAGCATTTT. This encodes CASREGQERNQPQHF.

This clone was seen only a few times. The rearrangement uses TRBV6-1 and TRBJ2-7, with 13 bases identical to TRBD2. The CDR3 is made up of 19 amino acids. Per germline, CDR1 MNHNS and CDR2 SASEGT. With 4 bases clipped from V and 1 base from J, the junction kept 13 bases outside the gene matches. The chain's CDR3 is CASSGIGTSGAWGSYEQYF. For the CDR3, the DNA is TGTGCCAGCAGTGGGATCGGGACTAGCGGGGCCTGGGGGTCCTACGAGCAGTACTTC.

The V and J genes are TRBV28 and TRBJ1-1; D is unresolved. Trimming left V 7 bases short and J 1 base short, with 7 bases between. Germline V gene data show CDR1 as MDHEN and CDR2 as SYDVKM. The CDR3 is 12 residues long. CDR3 residues: CASTRGNTEAFF. The CDR3 DNA reads as TGTGCCAGCACCCGGGGGAACACTGAAGCTTTCTTT.

V and J are TRBV7-3 and TRBJ2-2; 10 nucleotides agree with TRBD2. The CDR3 covers 15 residues. The trim removed 6 bases at V and 1 base at J, leaving 2 bases unmatched. CDR1 SGHTA and CDR2 FQGTGA come from the germline V gene. CDR3 DNA: TGTGCCAGCAGGTCTAGCGGGGGGAACACCGGGGAGCTGTTTTTT. Amino acid sequence: CASRSSGGNTGELFF. Filled out from reference TRBV7-3 and TRBJ2-2, the complete variable domain reads GAGVSQTPSNKVTEKGKYVELRCDPISGHTALYWYRQSLGQGPEFLIYFQGTGAADDSGLPNDRFFAVRPEGSVSTLKIQRTERGDSAVYLCASRSSGGNTGELFFGEGSRLTVL.

The chain links TRBV3-1 (or the pseudogene TRBV3-2) to TRBJ1-4; D possibly corresponds to TRBD1 (5 bases). Germline CDR1 LGHDT, CDR2 YNNKEL (reference sequence). V gave up 1 base and J gave up 8 bases, with 11 bases separating them. This CDR3 has 14 amino acids. The DNA of the CDR3 is TGTGCCAGCAGCCAAGTCGGGGACTGGGAAAAACTGTTTTTT. This translates into CASSQVGDWEKLFF.

The V call is TRBV4-2, the J call TRBJ2-2, with 7 bases lining up with TRBD2. The J segment lost 3 bases and the V segment lost 0 bases, leaving 7 bases of the junction unmatched. Per germline, CDR1 LGHNA and CDR2 YNFKEQ. CDR3 length: 17 residues. This chain's CDR3 is CASSQDWRGLDTGELFF. CDR3 nucleotides: TGTGCCAGCAGCCAAGACTGGCGGGGGTTGGACACCGGGGAGCTGTTTTTT.

The rearrangement uses TRBV6-1 and TRBJ1-1; D is unresolved. Trimming left V 1 base short and J 5 bases short, with 11 bases between. Germline V lookup: CDR1 MNHNS, CDR2 SASEGT. This CDR3 region has 14 residues. The CDR3 DNA reads TGTGCCAGCAGTGAAGATTCGGTGCGGACTGAAGCTTTCTTT. This codes for CASSEDSVRTEAFF.

In nucleotides, the CDR3 is TGTGCCAGCAATACAGGGGGAACCCAAGAGACCCAGTACTTC. It specifies CASNTGGTQETQYF. The chain uses TRBV6-5 and TRBJ2-5; TRBD1 agrees at 8 bases. J lost 1 base, V lost 7 bases, and 5 bases had no gene match. The CDR3 consists of 14 residues. The germline V gene encodes CDR1 MNHEY and CDR2 SVGAGI.

This clone was detected only once. The chain carries TRBV7-2 and TRBJ2-5, with 9 bases that match TRBD2. This CDR3 has 16 residues. Germline V gives CDR1 SGHTA, CDR2 FQGNSA. J gave up 5 bases and V 0 bases, and 7 bases lay outside the gene matches. CDR3 bases: TGTGCCAGCAGCTTAGCGGCGCGGGGGGGCTTGGAGACCCAGTACTTC. It encodes CASSLAARGGLETQYF. The variable domain in full, with the rest retrieved from reference TRBV7-2 and TRBJ2-5, is GAGVSQSPSNKVTEKGKDVELRCDPISGHTALYWYRQSLGQGLEFLIYFQGNSAPDKSGLPSDRFSAERTGGSVSTLTIQRTQQEDSAVYLCASSLAARGGLETQYFGPGTRLLVL.

This clone was detected once. V is TRBV7-2 and J is TRBJ2-1; TRBD1 agrees at 7 bases. Germline V gene data show CDR1 as SGHTA and CDR2 as FQGNSA. The ends lost 3 bases at V and 4 bases at J; junction bases unmatched: 6. CDR3 length equals 15 residues. CDR3 residues: CASSFRDSLYNEQFF. In DNA, the CDR3 is TGTGCCAGCAGCTTCCGGGACAGCTTATACAATGAGCAGTTCTTC.

The gene calls are TRBV6-5 and TRBJ1-6, with no clear D. The CDR3 is made up of 14 amino acids. V was clipped by 8 bases and J by 0 bases, with 8 bases between them. CDR1 is MNHEY and CDR2 is SVGAGI in the germline V gene. The CDR3 is CASATGSYNSPLHF. The CDR3 DNA follows: TGTGCCAGCGCGACGGGCTCCTATAATTCACCCCTCCACTTT.

This clone was observed once. V usage is TRBV7-6 and J usage is TRBJ2-5; D may be TRBD1 (5 bases). The CDR3 covers 16 residues. Germline CDR1 SGHVS, CDR2 FNYEAQ. V dropped 5 bases and J dropped 2 bases, with 18 bases sitting between them. As DNA, the CDR3 is TGTGCCAGCAGCCAACCCCGTAGGGGCGCACAAGAGACCCAGTACTTC. It translates to CASSQPRRGAQETQYF. Full variable domain (rest looked up from reference TRBV7-6 and TRBJ2-5): GAGVSQSPRYKVTKRGQDVALRCDPISGHVSLYWYRQALGQGPEFLTYFNYEAQQDKSGLPNDRFSAERPEGSISTLTIQRTEQRDSAMYRCASSQPRRGAQETQYFGPGTRLLVL.

The chain combines TRBV3-1 (or the pseudogene TRBV3-2) with TRBJ2-5; D gene ambiguous. V gave up 0 bases and J gave up 2 bases, with 7 bases separating them. The CDR3 is 14 amino acids. Germline CDR1 and CDR2: LGHDT and YNNKEL (reference sequence). DNA for the CDR3: TGTGCCAGCAGCCAAGATTCCCTACAAGAGACCCAGTACTTC. It is translated as CASSQDSLQETQYF.

This chain joins TRBV4-1 and TRBJ1-1; D might be TRBD1 (5 bases). The germline gives CDR1 MGHRA, CDR2 YSYEKL. This CDR3 has 16 amino acids. V was pared by 4 bases and J by 2 bases, with 17 bases between. CDR3 sequence reads: CASSPDPGAANTEAFF. Written as DNA, the CDR3 is TGCGCCAGCAGCCCAGACCCTGGGGCGGCTAACACTGAAGCTTTCTTT.

This chain connects TRBV14 to TRBJ2-5; D may be TRBD2 (6 bases). V lost 1 base, J lost 3 bases, and 6 bases lay in between. The CDR3 has 13 amino acids. Germline lookup yields CDR1 SGHDN and CDR2 FVKESK. This CDR3 reads CASSQGTKETQYF. The CDR3 nucleotides read TGTGCCAGCAGCCAAGGGACTAAAGAGACCCAGTACTTC.

The table lists this clone with a few counts. V and J are TRBV27 and TRBJ2-3; D is uncertain. This CDR3 contains 11 residues. The germline CDR1 and CDR2 sequences are MNHEY and SMNVEV (reference sequence). Trimming shortened V by 5 bases and J by 4 bases, and 4 bases separated the two germline ends. For the CDR3, the DNA is TGTGCCAGCAGTCGTGCAGATACGCAGTATTTT. It yields the protein CASSRADTQYF.

Regarding this clone: Other DNA sequences in this specimen translate into the identical CDR3. The chain combines TRBV5-1 with TRBJ1-5, with D possibly matching TRBD1 (5 bases). V dropped 0 bases and J dropped 2 bases, with 6 bases sitting between them. CDR1 and CDR2 from the germline V gene are SGHRS and YFSETQ. The CDR3 is made up of 14 amino acids. CDR3 nucleotides: TGCGCCAGCAGCTTGGAAGGGGGCAATCAGCCCCAGCATTTT. Residues: CASSLEGGNQPQHF. The full variable domain, completed using reference TRBV5-1 and TRBJ1-5, is KAGVTQTPRYLIKTRGQQVTLSCSPISGHRSVSWYQQTPGQGLQFLFEYFSETQRNKGNFPGRFSGRQFSNSRSEMNVSTLELGDSALYLCASSLEGGNQPQHFGDGTRLSIL.

This clone came up once. V and J are TRBV6-1 and TRBJ1-5, with D perhaps TRBD1 (6 bases). The CDR3 consists of 14 residues. Trimming removed 3 bases from V and 6 bases from J, with 12 bases in between. The germline V gene encodes CDR1 MNHNS and CDR2 SASEGT. The CDR3 sequence: CASSDQGLGQPQHF. Here the CDR3 DNA reads TGTGCCAGCAGTGATCAGGGGCTGGGTCAGCCCCAGCATTTT.